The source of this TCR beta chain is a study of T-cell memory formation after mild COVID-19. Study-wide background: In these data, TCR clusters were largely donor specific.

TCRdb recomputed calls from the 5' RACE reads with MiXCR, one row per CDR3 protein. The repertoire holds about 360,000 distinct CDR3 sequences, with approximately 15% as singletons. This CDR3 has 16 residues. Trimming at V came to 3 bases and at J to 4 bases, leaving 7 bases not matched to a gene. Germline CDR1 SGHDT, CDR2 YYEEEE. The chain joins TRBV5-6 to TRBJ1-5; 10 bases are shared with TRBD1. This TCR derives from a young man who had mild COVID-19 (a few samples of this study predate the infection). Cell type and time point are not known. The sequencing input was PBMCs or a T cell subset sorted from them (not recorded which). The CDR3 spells CASSSRDRGQNQPQHF. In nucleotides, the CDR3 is TGTGCCAGCAGCTCCCGGGACAGGGGTCAGAATCAGCCCCAGCATTTT.